Below are 32 T cell receptor beta chains sequenced from a single sample in a study of blood T cell repertoires in COVID-19. The repertoire was sequenced with immunoSEQ multiplex PCR; TCRdb's copy has only in-frame clones and lacks some. This table holds over 400,000 clones, 80% to 90% found once. Material for sequencing was PBMCs or T cells enriched from blood (not recorded which). All receptors come from a woman aged 60 to 75 who had recovered from COVID-19.

The rearrangement uses TRBV18 and TRBJ1-2, with 7 positions matching TRBD1. Trimming took 5 bases from V and 4 from J; bases not matched to a gene: 10. This CDR3 has 15 amino acids. The germline gives CDR1 KGHSH, CDR2 LQKENI. The CDR3 nucleotides are TGTGCCAGCTCAGGCACAGGGGAAAGAGCCTATGGCTACACCTTC. As protein: CASSGTGERAYGYTF. The full variable domain, in which reference TRBV18 and TRBJ1-2 provide the parts outside the CDR3, is NAGVMQNPRHLVRRRGQEARLRCSPMKGHSHVYWYRQLPEEGLKFMVYLQKENIIDESGMPKERFSAEFPKEGPSILRIQQVVRGDSAAYFCASSGTGERAYGYTFGSGTRLTVV.

The V gene is TRBV24-1, the J gene TRBJ2-3; D possibly corresponds to TRBD1 (6 bases). The V end was cut by 4 bases, the J end by 0 bases, with 10 bases between. CDR3 length equals 15 residues. Germline CDR1 is KGHDR and CDR2 is SFDVKD. The CDR3: CATSEFRGSTDTQYF. In DNA, the CDR3 is TGTGCCACCAGTGAGTTCAGGGGAAGCACAGATACGCAGTATTTT.

The chain couples TRBV2 to TRBJ2-7; D is unclear. The CDR3 is 12 residues long. V lost 2 bases, J lost 3 bases, and 5 bases lay in between. CDR1 SNHLY and CDR2 FYNNEI come from the germline V gene. CDR3 sequence reads: CASSEYGYEQYF. The CDR3 DNA reads as TGTGCCAGCAGTGAATACGGCTACGAGCAGTACTTC.

The chain couples TRBV5-1 to TRBJ1-4; no reliable D call. The V end was cut by 4 bases, the J end by 2 bases, with 9 bases between. Germline CDR1 and CDR2: SGHRS and YFSETQ. The CDR3 consists of 14 residues. CDR3: CASSLGLTNEKLFF. The CDR3 coding sequence is TGCGCCAGCAGCCTAGGACTGACTAATGAAAAACTGTTTTTT. Combining the CDR3 with reference TRBV5-1 and TRBJ1-4 gives the whole variable domain KAGVTQTPRYLIKTRGQQVTLSCSPISGHRSVSWYQQTPGQGLQFLFEYFSETQRNKGNFPGRFSGRQFSNSRSEMNVSTLELGDSALYLCASSLGLTNEKLFFGSGTQLSVL.

The J gene is TRBJ1-5, the V gene TRBV7-8; D is perhaps TRBD1 (5 bases). Germline lookup yields CDR1 SGHVS and CDR2 FQNEAQ. The CDR3 contains 17 residues. V shed 0 bases and J shed 5 bases, with 17 bases lying between them. CDR3 residues: CASSLAGGGLRDQPQHF. The CDR3 region has the DNA TGTGCCAGCAGCTTAGCCGGGGGAGGTTTGCGAGATCAGCCCCAGCATTTT.

In regard to this clone: At the DNA level, this CDR3 is encoded by other sequences in the same sample as well. The gene calls are TRBV3-1 (or the pseudogene TRBV3-2) and TRBJ1-5; weak D call: TRBD1 (5 bases). This CDR3 has 14 residues. Germline values: CDR1 LGHDT, CDR2 YNNKEL (reference sequence). Between the trimmed V and J ends, which lost 1 base and 1 base, there was a span of 5 bases. CDR3 coding DNA: TGTGCCAGCAGCCAAGGGGGCAGCAATCAGCCCCAGCATTTT. This translates into CASSQGGSNQPQHF.

The V and J genes are TRBV7-2 and TRBJ2-5; 9 positions match TRBD1. Germline V gene lookup returns CDR1 SGHTA and CDR2 FQGNSA. The V segment lost 6 bases and the J segment 4 bases; nucleotides outside the gene matches: 6. The CDR3 spans 14 residues. The chain's CDR3 is CASRADRGLETQYF. The CDR3 DNA sequence: TGTGCCAGCAGAGCTGACAGGGGGTTAGAGACCCAGTACTTC.

The chain uses TRBV28 and TRBJ2-5, with 9 bases that match TRBD2. The CDR3 is 17 residues long. Looked up from germline, CDR1 is MDHEN and CDR2 is SYDVKM. J lost 5 bases, V lost 5 bases, and 15 bases had no gene match. CDR3 nucleotide sequence: TGTGCCAGCAGTGGAACGTATTACGTAACTAGCGGGGAGACCCAGTACTTC. Translation: CASSGTYYVTSGETQYF.

The chain carries TRBV30 and TRBJ2-3, with D perhaps matching TRBD1 (8 bases). The V end was cut by 4 bases, the J end by 4 bases, with 15 bases between. Germline V CDR1 and CDR2: GTSNPN, SVGIG (reference sequence). The CDR3 runs to 14 residues. The CDR3, as DNA: TGTGCCTGGAAGCACAGGGGGGGCCCAGATACGCAGTATTTT. Protein product: CAWKHRGGPDTQYF. Looking up the rest from reference TRBV30 and TRBJ2-3 gives the full variable domain: SQTIHQWPATLVQPVGSPLSLECTVEGTSNPNLYWYRQAAGRGLQLLFYSVGIGQISSEVPQNLSASRPQDRQFILSSKKLLLSDSGFYLCAWKHRGGPDTQYFGPGTRLTVL.

This sequence joins TRBV10-3 and TRBJ1-2, with D possibly TRBD1 on 6 matching bases. CDR3 size: 14 residues. Germline CDR1 ENHRY, CDR2 SYGVKD. V was shortened by 11 bases and J by 1 base, with 17 bases between the two germline ends. The chain's CDR3 is CAAYGGGVNYGYTF. CDR3 nucleotides: TGTGCCGCCTACGGGGGGGGCGTTAACTATGGCTACACCTTC.

With respect to this clone: A read error may produce the germline difference seen at one junction end. This chain links TRBV28 with TRBJ1-2; 7 nucleotides agree with TRBD1. The CDR3 runs 13 residues. CDR1 MDHEN and CDR2 SYDVKM come from the germline V gene. The DNA for the CDR3 is TGTGCCAGCAGTTCATATGGGACAGTCCTATTCCTCTTC. Its protein is CASSSYGTVLFLF.

The chain is built from TRBV4-1 and TRBJ1-5, with a possible D match to TRBD1 (6 bases). Germline-derived CDR1 and CDR2 are MGHRA and YSYEKL. Trimming cost V 0 bases and J 9 bases, with 18 bases left between them. This CDR3 has 16 residues. In DNA, the CDR3 is TGCGCCAGCAGCCAAGAAGCCGACAGGTTAGGGCGGCCCCAGCATTTT. This encodes CASSQEADRLGRPQHF.

The V gene is TRBV6-5, the J gene TRBJ1-3, with no clear D. V was pared by 2 bases and J by 3 bases, with 11 bases between. The germline V gene encodes CDR1 MNHEY and CDR2 SVGAGI. This CDR3 region has 15 residues. The CDR3 region is CASSYREGIGNTIYF. The CDR3 DNA follows: TGTGCCAGCAGTTACCGCGAGGGTATTGGAAACACCATATATTTT.

This clone occurred once. The V gene is TRBV5-5, the J gene TRBJ2-7; TRBD1 matches 10 bases. V trimming: 7 bases; J trimming: 1 base; junction bases outside the gene matches: 14. The germline gives CDR1 SGHKS, CDR2 YYEKEE (reference sequence). The CDR3 is made up of 17 amino acids. The CDR3 protein is CASRKPGTGAKSYEQYF. The CDR3 DNA sequence: TGTGCCAGCCGCAAGCCCGGGACAGGGGCGAAGTCCTACGAGCAGTACTTC.

The table lists this clone with a few counts. The V and J genes are TRBV3-1 (or the pseudogene TRBV3-2) and TRBJ2-5, with D maybe TRBD2 (7 bases). The CDR3 length is 14 residues. Trimming removed 4 bases at V and 2 bases at J, with 11 bases between. Germline loops: CDR1 LGHDT, CDR2 YNNKEL (reference sequence). The chain's CDR3 is CASSPAGAQETQYF. The CDR3 DNA is TGTGCCAGCAGCCCGGCGGGGGCTCAAGAGACCCAGTACTTC.

This chain uses TRBV6-6 with TRBJ1-4; possible D gene TRBD1, 5 bases. Germline loops: CDR1 MNHNY, CDR2 SVGAGI (reference sequence). V gave up 7 bases and J gave up 6 bases, with 12 bases separating them. This CDR3 comprises 13 residues. In DNA, the CDR3 is TGTGCCAGCACCATAGGGGTGGATGAAAAACTGTTTTTT. It specifies CASTIGVDEKLFF.

The chain is built from TRBV6-5 and TRBJ1-1, with D possibly matching TRBD1 (6 bases). Trimming stripped 1 base from V and 0 bases from J, with 12 bases between. Germline lookup yields CDR1 MNHEY and CDR2 SVGAGI. The CDR3 totals 16 residues. The CDR3 bases are TGTGCCAGCAGTTACTGGGCAGGGGCCATGAACACTGAAGCTTTCTTT. Translated: CASSYWAGAMNTEAFF.

The genes are TRBV30 and TRBJ1-1; no clear D. The CDR3 covers 11 residues. Trimming removed 7 bases at V and 8 bases at J, with 14 bases between. Germline V gene data show CDR1 as GTSNPN and CDR2 as SVGIG (reference sequence). In DNA, the CDR3 is TGTGCCTCCTCCGAGGGAACCGAAGCTTTCTTT. Residues: CASSEGTEAFF. Supplemented by reference TRBV30 and TRBJ1-1, the full variable domain reads SQTIHQWPATLVQPVGSPLSLECTVEGTSNPNLYWYRQAAGRGLQLLFYSVGIGQISSEVPQNLSASRPQDRQFILSSKKLLLSDSGFYLCASSEGTEAFFGQGTRLTVV.

This sequence joins TRBV12-3 or TRBV12-4 and TRBJ2-1; D call uncertain. The CDR3 has 11 residues. V lost 6 bases to trimming and J lost 7 bases, with 7 bases between them. The CDR3 loop reads CASRALNEQFF. In nucleotides, the CDR3 is TGTGCCAGCAGGGCTTTGAATGAGCAGTTCTTC.

The chain is built from TRBV13 and TRBJ2-7, with 8 bases matching TRBD1. Germline V gives CDR1 PRHDT, CDR2 FYEKMQ (reference sequence). V lost 4 bases to trimming and J lost 6 bases; unmatched junction nucleotides: 11. The CDR3 spans 15 residues. CDR3 region: CASSSTRTGLTEQYV. CDR3 coding DNA: TGTGCCAGCAGCTCGACCCGGACAGGGTTGACCGAGCAGTACGTC.

This chain uses TRBV18 with TRBJ1-2; 8 nucleotides line up with TRBD1. J lost 1 base, V lost 2 bases, and 9 bases had no gene match. This CDR3 has 17 amino acids. Germline CDR1 KGHSH, CDR2 LQKENI. CDR3 region: CASSPTTGTGINYGYTF. The CDR3 DNA reads as TGTGCCAGCTCACCAACCACCGGGACAGGCATTAACTATGGCTACACCTTC.

The rearrangement links TRBV30 to TRBJ1-4; D may be TRBD1 (5 bases). Trimming cost V 1 base and J 9 bases, with 12 bases left between them. The length of the CDR3 is 13 residues. CDR1 and CDR2 (germline): GTSNPN, SVGIG (reference sequence). The CDR3 DNA reads TGTGCCTGGAGTGGCGGGGGGAATAAAAAACTGTTTTTT. Translated, it gives CAWSGGGNKKLFF.

The V call is TRBV28, the J call TRBJ1-2; 7 bases fit TRBD1. The germline V gene has CDR1 MDHEN and CDR2 SYDVKM. This CDR3 comprises 15 residues. J lost 6 bases, V lost 3 bases, and 10 bases had no gene match. CDR3 bases: TGTGCCAGCAGTTTCGGGACAGCCTCTCCGGATGGCTACACCTTC. This encodes CASSFGTASPDGYTF.

A word on this clone: The junction differs from germline at one of its ends, possibly a read error. J is TRBJ1-6 and V is TRBV10-3; 9 bases align to TRBD1. Germline V gives CDR1 ENHRY, CDR2 SYGVKD. This CDR3 is built from 12 residues. The DNA for the CDR3 is TGTGCCATCAGTGAGTCCGGGACAGGGTATTACTTT. Amino acids: CAISESGTGYYF.

The chain links TRBV30 to TRBJ1-5; 11 positions agree with TRBD1. The J segment lost 4 bases and the V segment lost 3 bases, leaving 5 bases of the junction unmatched. Germline CDR1 and CDR2: GTSNPN and SVGIG (reference sequence). The CDR3 consists of 15 residues. The CDR3 DNA sequence: TGTGCCTGGAGCCCCCGGGACAGGGGGAATCAGCCCCAGCATTTT. Translated: CAWSPRDRGNQPQHF.

The J gene is TRBJ2-7, the V gene TRBV5-1; D perhaps matches TRBD1 (7 bases). There are 14 residues in the CDR3. Germline lookup yields CDR1 SGHRS and CDR2 YFSETQ. V was trimmed by 4 bases and J by 5 bases, leaving 16 bases between them. CDR3 nucleotide sequence: TGCGCCAGCAGCCTTCAGGGGGGTCCCCACGAGCAGTACTTC. Translation gives CASSLQGGPHEQYF.

V and J are TRBV6-5 and TRBJ1-5; no clear D. The CDR3 is 15 residues long. Trimming stripped 0 bases from V and 3 bases from J, with 9 bases between. Germline loops: CDR1 MNHEY, CDR2 SVGAGI. CDR3 sequence: CASSYSVGTNQPQHF. CDR3 DNA sequence: TGTGCCAGCAGTTACTCGGTCGGTACCAATCAGCCCCAGCATTTT.

This clone has only a few counts. The V gene is TRBV5-1, the J gene TRBJ1-5; 8 bases line up with TRBD1. From germline, CDR1 is SGHRS and CDR2 YFSETQ. V trimming: 2 bases; J trimming: 2 bases; junction bases outside the gene matches: 3. The CDR3 length is 15 residues. CDR3 amino acids: CASSFSGGGNQPQHF. The CDR3 coding sequence is TGCGCCAGCAGCTTTTCAGGGGGCGGCAATCAGCCCCAGCATTTT.

This clone was recorded a few times. This chain links TRBV5-5 with TRBJ2-1, with TRBD2 matching 7 bases. Trimming cost V 6 bases and J 4 bases; bases outside gene matches: 13. The CDR3 runs 16 residues. The germline V gene has CDR1 SGHKS and CDR2 YYEKEE (reference sequence). The CDR3 is CASTRDYPPHYNEQFF. DNA of the CDR3: TGTGCCAGCACTCGGGACTACCCGCCCCATTACAATGAGCAGTTCTTC.

The rearrangement uses TRBV19 and TRBJ1-2; possibly TRBD1 for D (6 bases). V gave up 6 bases and J gave up 8 bases, with 13 bases separating them. Germline CDR1 reads LNHDA; CDR2 reads SQIVND (reference sequence). The CDR3 has 12 residues. CDR3 bases: TGTGCCAGTAGCCACAACAGGGTCGGCTACACCTTC. This gives the protein CASSHNRVGYTF. The full variable domain, in which reference TRBV19 and TRBJ1-2 provide the parts outside the CDR3, is DGGITQSPKYLFRKEGQNVTLSCEQNLNHDAMYWYRQDPGQGLRLIYYSQIVNDFQKGDIAEGYSVSREKKESFPLTVTSAQKNPTAFYLCASSHNRVGYTFGSGTRLTVV.

The V gene is TRBV6-5, the J gene TRBJ2-6; TRBD2 is a possible D gene (7 bases). The CDR3 has 15 amino acids. With 6 bases removed from V and 4 bases from J, the gap between germline ends came to 13 bases. CDR1 MNHEY and CDR2 SVGAGI come from the germline V gene. CDR3 protein: CASSGGGGGANVLTF. Here the CDR3 DNA reads TGTGCCAGCAGCGGAGGGGGGGGCGGGGCCAACGTCCTGACTTTC.

The chain joins TRBV29-1 to TRBJ1-3; 10 bases are a match to TRBD1. From germline, CDR1 is SQVTM and CDR2 ANQGSEA. The length of the CDR3 is 12 residues. V trimming: 7 bases; J trimming: 6 bases; junction bases outside the gene matches: 3. CDR3 nucleotides: TGCAGCGCCGGGACAGGGGTAAACACCATATATTTT. It codes for CSAGTGVNTIYF.